Presented here are 22 T cell receptor beta chains from one specimen sequenced in a study of cytomegalovirus exposure and HLA in healthy donors. PCR employed 60 Vbeta and 13 Jbeta primers. Only in-frame clones appear in the TCRdb table, and some are missing; sequencing was by immunoSEQ multiplex PCR. The table includes roughly 120,000 clones, around 80% detected once. The material sequenced was PBMCs. These receptor sequences come from a man aged 25 to 40 in good health and CMV-seropositive.

V gene TRBV10-3 combines with J gene TRBJ2-1; 9 nucleotides agree with TRBD1. Germline CDR1 reads ENHRY; CDR2 reads SYGVKD. This CDR3 region has 16 residues. Trimming removed 6 bases from V and 4 bases from J; junction bases left unmatched: 10. The CDR3 DNA follows: TGTGCCATCAGCCCGGAGAGGGGACAGGGTTACAATGAGCAGTTCTTC. This translates into CAISPERGQGYNEQFF.

Concerning this clone itself: One end of the junction is discordant with germline, which a read error may explain. The rearrangement uses TRBV7-9 and TRBJ2-7, with 10 nucleotides matching TRBD1. Germline V CDR1 and CDR2: SEHNR, FQNEAQ (reference sequence). CDR3 size: 12 residues. For the CDR3, the DNA is TGTGCCAGCAGTCATGGGACAGGGGAGAAGGACTTC. This codes for CASSHGTGEKDF.

This rearrangement joins TRBV15 to TRBJ2-5; 8 bases agree with TRBD2. V dropped 5 bases and J dropped 1; count of bases not matched to a gene: 3. Germline V lookup: CDR1 LNHNV, CDR2 YYDKDF (reference sequence). The CDR3 spans 14 residues. The CDR3 reads CATSVGGAQETQYF. As DNA, the CDR3 is TGTGCCACCAGCGTCGGGGGGGCCCAAGAGACCCAGTACTTC. The whole variable domain, filled in from reference TRBV15 and TRBJ2-5, reads DAMVIQNPRYQVTQFGKPVTLSCSQTLNHNVMYWYQQKSSQAPKLLFHYYDKDFNNEADTPDNFQSRRPNTSFCFLDIRSPGLGDTAMYLCATSVGGAQETQYFGPGTRLLVL.

This clone was seen just once. The CDR3 protein is CASRGTGITEAFF. The CDR3 DNA reads as TGTGCCAGCAGGGGGACAGGGATCACTGAAGCTTTCTTT. This chain uses TRBV27 with TRBJ1-1, with TRBD1 matching 9 bases. Trimming cost V 6 bases and J 4 bases; bases outside gene matches: 3. The germline V gene has CDR1 MNHEY and CDR2 SMNVEV (reference sequence). CDR3 length: 13 residues.

The chain employs TRBV30 and TRBJ2-3; 7 bases match TRBD2. This CDR3 is built from 13 residues. Unmatched junction bases numbered 6, after V lost 0 bases and J lost 9 bases. Per the germline V gene, CDR1 is GTSNPN and CDR2 is SVGIG (reference sequence). This CDR3 reads CAWSVEAGETQYF. The CDR3 coding sequence is TGTGCCTGGAGTGTAGAGGCGGGGGAGACGCAGTATTTT. The full variable domain, rest sourced from reference TRBV30 and TRBJ2-3, is SQTIHQWPATLVQPVGSPLSLECTVEGTSNPNLYWYRQAAGRGLQLLFYSVGIGQISSEVPQNLSASRPQDRQFILSSKKLLLSDSGFYLCAWSVEAGETQYFGPGTRLTVL.

A note on this clone: One junction end disagrees with the germline gene, perhaps due to a read error. The rearrangement links TRBV7-9 to TRBJ1-1; D ambiguous. The CDR3 is 16 residues long. The germline V gene has CDR1 SEHNR and CDR2 FQNEAQ (reference sequence). CDR3 sequence (DNA): TGTTCCAGCAGCTTAGCAGCCGGGAAAGGACGCACTGAAGCTTTCTTT. This sequence encodes CSSSLAAGKGRTEAFF.

V and J are TRBV6-5 and TRBJ2-1; weak D call: TRBD1 (5 bases). V was shortened by 4 bases and J by 5 bases, with 9 bases between the two germline ends. Per the germline V gene, CDR1 is MNHEY and CDR2 is SVGAGI. The CDR3 runs to 13 residues. CDR3 in DNA: TGTGCCAGCAGTTCGGACACCGACAATGAGCAGTTCTTC. This encodes CASSSDTDNEQFF.

This chain links TRBV11-2 with TRBJ2-3; 7 nucleotides match TRBD2. J was trimmed by 3 bases and V by 8 bases; bases with no gene match: 5. The CDR3 sequence is 13 residues long. Germline lookup yields CDR1 SGHAT and CDR2 FQNNGV. The CDR3 DNA reads as TGTGCCAGCGGGGGGGAGGGGACAGATACGCAGTATTTT. It specifies CASGGEGTDTQYF.

This clone was observed a handful of times. This chain links TRBV30 with TRBJ2-3, with no clear D. Trimming took 2 bases from V and 0 from J, leaving 12 bases between them. CDR3 size: 15 residues. The germline CDR1 and CDR2 sequences are GTSNPN and SVGIG (reference sequence). The CDR3 region is CAWSRVARSTDTQYF. In DNA form, the CDR3 reads TGTGCCTGGAGTAGAGTAGCCCGGAGCACAGATACGCAGTATTTT.

This clone appeared a few times. The chain has TRBV6-5 and TRBJ2-1; D unclear. Per the germline V gene, CDR1 is MNHEY and CDR2 is SVGAGI. There are 13 residues in the CDR3. V dropped 5 bases and J dropped 5 bases, with 10 bases sitting between them. DNA for the CDR3: TGTGCCAGCAGTGGGCCCACGGACAATGAGCAGTTCTTC. It is translated as CASSGPTDNEQFF.

The rearrangement links TRBV28 to TRBJ2-7, with TRBD1 matching 8 bases. V was clipped by 4 bases and J by 2 bases; unmatched bases: 7. The CDR3 covers 15 residues. From germline, CDR1 is MDHEN and CDR2 SYDVKM. CDR3 residues: CASSSIGQGTYEQYF. The CDR3 DNA follows: TGTGCCAGCAGTTCCATAGGACAGGGAACCTACGAGCAGTACTTC.

The CDR3 reads CASSQERPDRGDEQYF. The CDR3 DNA follows: TGTGCCAGCAGCCAAGAACGACCGGACAGGGGGGACGAGCAGTACTTC. The chain recombines TRBV14 with TRBJ2-7; 10 nucleotides match TRBD1. The CDR3 runs 16 residues. The trim removed 0 bases at V and 5 bases at J, leaving 7 bases unmatched. Germline V CDR1 and CDR2: SGHDN, FVKESK.

This clone has just a few counts. The chain couples TRBV29-1 to TRBJ2-1; D ambiguous. The CDR3 extends over 15 amino acids. Germline assignment: CDR1 SQVTM and CDR2 ANQGSEA. The V gene lost 1 base and the J gene lost 9 bases, with 19 bases spanning the gap. DNA of the CDR3: TGCAGCGTTGAAGTCTGGTCTAGAAGTTTCGGTGAGCAGTTCTTC. Protein: CSVEVWSRSFGEQFF.

The chain links TRBV18 to TRBJ1-2; 7 positions match TRBD1. Germline CDR1 reads KGHSH; CDR2 reads LQKENI. V lost 3 bases to trimming and J lost 4 bases; unmatched junction nucleotides: 5. This CDR3 comprises 14 residues. The CDR3 DNA reads TGTGCCAGCTCACCGGCAGGGGGTGGCTATGGCTACACCTTC. Its protein is CASSPAGGGYGYTF.

V gene TRBV7-6 combines with J gene TRBJ2-1; D is perhaps TRBD2 (5 bases). Deletions cut 5 bases from V and 4 bases from J, with 27 bases between. The CDR3 sequence is 19 residues long. Germline lookup yields CDR1 SGHVS and CDR2 FNYEAQ. CDR3 sequence: CASSTQASGGASNYNEQFF. DNA for the CDR3: TGTGCCAGCAGCACCCAGGCCTCAGGAGGAGCGTCGAATTACAATGAGCAGTTCTTC. Supplemented by reference TRBV7-6 and TRBJ2-1, the full variable domain reads GAGVSQSPRYKVTKRGQDVALRCDPISGHVSLYWYRQALGQGPEFLTYFNYEAQQDKSGLPNDRFSAERPEGSISTLTIQRTEQRDSAMYRCASSTQASGGASNYNEQFFGPGTRLTVL.

J is TRBJ2-7 and V is TRBV27; tentatively, D is TRBD1 (7 bases). This CDR3 has 14 residues. Germline CDR1 MNHEY, CDR2 SMNVEV (reference sequence). V lost 4 bases, J lost 3 bases, and 13 bases lay in between. The CDR3 nucleotides read TGTGCCAGCAGTTGGTCCAGGGGGGTCTACGAGCAGTACTTC. Translated: CASSWSRGVYEQYF.

J is TRBJ1-1 and V is TRBV5-1; no firm D call. Germline V gives CDR1 SGHRS, CDR2 YFSETQ. Between the trimmed V and J ends, which lost 3 bases and 3 bases, there was a span of 9 bases. The CDR3 extends over 13 amino acids. In DNA form, the CDR3 reads TGCGCCAGCAGCTACCGACGGGACACTGAAGCTTTCTTT. This translates into CASSYRRDTEAFF. Full variable domain (missing parts from reference TRBV5-1 and TRBJ1-1): KAGVTQTPRYLIKTRGQQVTLSCSPISGHRSVSWYQQTPGQGLQFLFEYFSETQRNKGNFPGRFSGRQFSNSRSEMNVSTLELGDSALYLCASSYRRDTEAFFGQGTRLTVV.

The chain combines TRBV4-3 with TRBJ2-7, with 10 bases matching TRBD1. The CDR3 contains 16 residues. The germline V gene has CDR1 LGHNA and CDR2 YSLEER. V shed 1 base and J 5 bases; nucleotides not matched to a gene: 8. Here the CDR3 reads CASSQGLSDRGNEQYF. The CDR3 DNA reads as TGCGCCAGCAGCCAAGGTCTATCGGACAGGGGGAACGAGCAGTACTTC.

The chain couples TRBV2 to TRBJ1-5; 8 bases are a match to TRBD1. The CDR3 contains 14 residues. Germline trimming cut 7 bases from V and 5 bases from J; bases unmatched to any gene: 7. CDR1 and CDR2 from the germline V gene are SNHLY and FYNNEI. The CDR3 DNA is TGTGCCAGCACGCGGGACAGGATGGATCAGCCCCAGCATTTT. This gives the protein CASTRDRMDQPQHF.

The chain couples TRBV10-1 to TRBJ2-7, with D possibly being TRBD1 (5 bases). V was cut by 6 bases and J by 2 bases, with 8 bases left in between. The CDR3 extends over 12 amino acids. In germline, CDR1 is WNHNN, CDR2 SYGVQD (reference sequence). CDR3 coding DNA: TGCGCCAGCAGGCTACAGGCCTACGAGCAGTACTTC. Translation gives CASRLQAYEQYF.

V usage is TRBV11-2 and J usage is TRBJ2-3; 7 nucleotides align to TRBD2. This CDR3 has 16 residues. Germline trimming cut 5 bases from V and 3 bases from J; bases unmatched to any gene: 11. CDR1 and CDR2 from the germline V gene are SGHAT and FQNNGV. The CDR3 loop is CASSLPPSGVTDTQYF. The CDR3 DNA reads TGTGCCAGCAGCCTCCCCCCAAGCGGGGTAACAGATACGCAGTATTTT.

The gene calls are TRBV7-6 and TRBJ2-7; 7 positions match TRBD2. The CDR3 consists of 13 residues. V dropped 5 bases and J dropped 4; count of bases not matched to a gene: 5. Germline V gene sequence: CDR1 SGHVS, CDR2 FNYEAQ. The CDR3 bases are TGTGCCAGCAGCAAGGGACTACCGTACGAGCAGTACTTC. It is translated as CASSKGLPYEQYF.